This T cell receptor (beta chain) was sequenced in a study of T-cell memory formation after mild COVID-19. TCRdb ran MiXCR on the 5' RACE reads and lists one entry per CDR3 protein. Here the sample spans over 450,000 distinct CDR3 sequences, about 20% being singletons. From germline, CDR1 is SGHTA and CDR2 FQGNSA. CDR3 length equals 15 residues. The V and J ends lost 5 bases and 9 bases, in that order; junction bases with no gene match: 4. The clonotype comes from an adult woman who had mild COVID-19 (a few samples of this study predate the infection). Cell type and time point are not known. This chain joins TRBV7-2 and TRBJ2-1; 16 bases map to TRBD2. Sequences were obtained from PBMCs or a T cell subset sorted from them (not recorded which). CDR3 sequence: CASSPGLAGGTEQFF. The CDR3 coding sequence is TGTGCCAGCAGCCCGGGACTAGCGGGAGGGACTGAGCAGTTCTTC. Full variable domain (missing parts from reference TRBV7-2 and TRBJ2-1): GAGVSQSPSNKVTEKGKDVELRCDPISGHTALYWYRQSLGQGLEFLIYFQGNSAPDKSGLPSDRFSAERTGGSVSTLTIQRTQQEDSAVYLCASSPGLAGGTEQFFGPGTRLTVL.